The 4 T cell receptor beta chains presented below share a single source sample, sequenced in a study of memory B cells and T cells in multiple sclerosis. The antigens these receptors bind are not known. Stimulus-free culture yielded autoproliferating CFSE-dim and non-proliferating CFSE-high T cells, each sequenced separately. Roughly 5.2x10^7 CFSE-labeled PBMCs were cultured 7 to 8 days unstimulated, then replicate wells were pooled. This table comes from immunoSEQ multiplex PCR, and its TCRdb copy is limited to in-frame clones, with some not included. The sample carries approximately 12,000 clones, roughly 86% recorded once. Material for sequencing was PBMCs from blood kept in culture. The source of these receptors is a human donor with multiple sclerosis.

This rearrangement joins TRBV13 to TRBJ2-7; 13 positions match TRBD2. Germline V gene data show CDR1 as PRHDT and CDR2 as FYEKMQ (reference sequence). The CDR3 extends over 16 amino acids. The ends lost 5 bases at V and 3 bases at J; junction bases unmatched: 7. The CDR3 DNA follows: TGTGCCAGCAGCGCTCATACTAGCGGGAGGGGCTACGAGCAGTACTTC. Its translation: CASSAHTSGRGYEQYF.

The J gene is TRBJ1-1, the V gene TRBV25-1; D is uncertain. The germline CDR1 and CDR2 sequences are MGHDK and SYGVNS. Trimming took off 4 bases at V and 2 bases at J, with 14 bases between the two ends. CDR3 length equals 15 residues. The CDR3 DNA reads TGTGCCAGCAGTGTCCCATGGCAGGACAACACTGAAGCTTTCTTT. Translating it yields CASSVPWQDNTEAFF.

The V gene is TRBV2, the J gene TRBJ1-4; perhaps TRBD1 as D (5 bases). V dropped 7 bases and J dropped 0 bases, with 9 bases sitting between them. Germline lookup yields CDR1 SNHLY and CDR2 FYNNEI. This CDR3 region has 14 residues. For the CDR3, the DNA is TGTGCCAGCATTCAGGGTACAACTAATGAAAAACTGTTTTTT. Translating gives CASIQGTTNEKLFF.

The chain is built from TRBV27 and TRBJ2-5, with D maybe TRBD1 (5 bases). V was pared by 3 bases and J by 1 base, with 6 bases between. This CDR3 region has 13 residues. The V gene's germline CDR1 is MNHEY and CDR2 SMNVEV (reference sequence). CDR3 sequence reads: CASSFRAQETQYF. Here the CDR3 DNA reads TGTGCCAGCAGTTTCAGGGCCCAAGAGACCCAGTACTTC.